This T cell receptor (beta chain) derives from a study of graft-versus-host responses after intestinal transplantation. At the level of the study: Each of the recipients got a multivisceral, liver-intestinal, or isolated intestinal transplant. Among the recipients, all got anti-thymocyte globulin induction and then tacrolimus and steroids for 3 to 4 years.

Data came from immunoSEQ multiplex PCR; TCRdb stores just in-frame clones and leaves some out. The sample includes some 55,000 clones, 75% to 95% of them seen just once. The CDR3 spans 16 residues. Germline V gene lookup returns CDR1 LNHDA and CDR2 SQIVND (reference sequence). Trimming removed 1 base at V and 0 bases at J, with 9 bases between. This chain uses TRBV19 with TRBJ1-4; the D gene is possibly TRBD1 (5 bases). Sequenced here: PBMCs, sampled roughly 660 days after intestinal transplant. This TCR came from a human patient who received an intestinal transplant, so some T cells may come from the graft donor. The CDR3 here is CASSIGAGATNEKLFF. The DNA for the CDR3 is TGTGCCAGTAGTATAGGAGCGGGGGCAACTAATGAAAAACTGTTTTTT.